The entry below gives a single T cell receptor (beta chain) sequence along with its context. This entry comes from a study of T cell responses to AZD1222 COVID-19 vaccine. The protocol was immunoSEQ multiplex PCR, while the TCRdb copy is restricted to in-frame clones and leaves out a portion. Here the sample spans roughly 130,000 clones, more than 85% being singletons. This material consisted of peripheral blood, taken on day 0 of AZD1222 vaccination. The clonotype was recovered from an adult in good health.

CDR3 sequence reads: CASSESNLADNEQFF. As DNA, the CDR3 is TGCGCCAGCAGTGAGTCAAACCTAGCGGACAATGAGCAGTTCTTC. The chain combines TRBV10-1 with TRBJ2-1; 7 bases are shared with TRBD2. V lost 0 bases to trimming and J lost 5 bases; unmatched junction nucleotides: 4. Germline-derived CDR1 and CDR2 are WNHNN and SYGVQD (reference sequence). The CDR3 length is 15 residues.